The 15 T cell receptor beta chains below all came from one sample that was sequenced in a study of blood T cells in healthy people across ages. A sample-barcoded 5' primer and a J-beta primer mix were used in a second PCR of about 6 to 12 cycles. MiXCR, applied by TCRdb to the 5' RACE reads, yields one record per CDR3 protein. This sample has over a million distinct CDR3 sequences, with less than 50% found just once. Input material: blood. All receptors come from a woman in her sixties in good health.

The V gene is TRBV24-1, the J gene TRBJ1-2, with 10 bases lining up with TRBD1. J was trimmed by 8 bases and V by 4 bases; bases with no gene match: 3. Germline CDR1 reads KGHDR; CDR2 reads SFDVKD. The CDR3 totals 13 residues. In DNA, the CDR3 is TGTGCCACCAGTGAAAGGACAGGGGGAGGCTACACCTTC. It translates to CATSERTGGGYTF.

The chain links TRBV6-5 to TRBJ2-5; no clear D. Germline-derived CDR1 and CDR2 are MNHEY and SVGAGI. Trimming pared 0 bases from V and 1 base from J, leaving 6 bases between. This CDR3 comprises 14 residues. For the CDR3, the DNA is TGTGCCAGCAGTTACTCGTCCTTCCAAGAGACCCAGTACTTC. Its translation is CASSYSSFQETQYF.

The J gene is TRBJ2-5, the V gene TRBV20-1; weak D call: TRBD2 (5 bases). V lost 6 bases to trimming and J lost 1 base, with 15 bases between them. CDR3 length: 14 residues. CDR1 is DFQATT and CDR2 is SNEGSKA in the germline V gene (reference sequence). CDR3 sequence: CSAQAPSGQETQYF. The CDR3 DNA is TGCAGTGCGCAAGCCCCCAGCGGCCAAGAGACCCAGTACTTC.

The gene calls are TRBV20-1 and TRBJ2-3; tentatively, D is TRBD2 (7 bases). CDR3 length equals 17 residues. Germline assignment: CDR1 DFQATT and CDR2 SNEGSKA (reference sequence). The V end was cut by 3 bases, the J end by 4 bases, with 23 bases between. The CDR3 is CSARSRRALGGADTQYF. CDR3 bases: TGCAGTGCTAGGTCGAGGCGGGCCCTAGGGGGGGCAGATACGCAGTATTTT.

This chain uses TRBV7-9 with TRBJ1-4; 7 nucleotides line up with TRBD1. J lost 8 bases, V lost 7 bases, and 10 bases had no gene match. CDR1 SEHNR and CDR2 FQNEAQ come from the germline V gene (reference sequence). CDR3 length equals 14 residues. DNA for the CDR3: TGTGCCAGCACTCTATCAGGGGGTCGGGAAAAACTGTTTTTT. It is translated as CASTLSGGREKLFF.

This chain connects TRBV12-3 or TRBV12-4 to TRBJ2-2; 12 positions match TRBD2. V gave up 4 bases and J gave up 7 bases; unmatched junction bases: 7. The length of the CDR3 is 16 residues. The CDR3 DNA follows: TGTGCCAGCAGTTCCGGGACTAGCGGGTCTGGCGGGGAGCTGTTTTTT. Its protein product is CASSSGTSGSGGELFF.

The chain joins TRBV6-1 to TRBJ2-1; TRBD2 matches 11 bases. CDR1 is MNHNS, CDR2 SASEGT, per germline. The CDR3 consists of 15 residues. V was pared by 7 bases and J by 2 bases, with 4 bases of the junction left unmatched. CDR3 loop: CASNPGLAAYNEQFF. As DNA, the CDR3 is TGTGCCAGCAACCCGGGACTAGCGGCCTACAATGAGCAGTTCTTC.

This clonotype occurred a few times. V and J are TRBV27 and TRBJ1-5, with a weak D call TRBD1 (6 bases). Germline V gene lookup returns CDR1 MNHEY and CDR2 SMNVEV (reference sequence). The CDR3 contains 14 residues. Trimming took 3 bases from V and 7 from J, leaving 13 bases between them. The CDR3 nucleotides are TGTGCCAGCAGTTTGGGAACAGGGCTGCAGCCCCAGCATTTT. It codes for CASSLGTGLQPQHF.

At least ten counts were recorded for this clonotype. V and J are TRBV2 and TRBJ1-2; weak D call: TRBD1 (5 bases). V gave up 0 bases and J gave up 4 bases, with 15 bases separating them. Germline values: CDR1 SNHLY, CDR2 FYNNEI. The CDR3 extends over 16 amino acids. CDR3 in amino acids: CASSEALFLRVYGYTF. CDR3 nucleotides: TGTGCCAGCAGTGAAGCGCTGTTTCTCAGGGTCTATGGCTACACCTTC.

This clonotype appeared a few times. This chain joins TRBV7-9 and TRBJ1-4, with 10 bases identical to TRBD1. Unmatched junction bases numbered 5, after V lost 1 base and J lost 6 bases. Looked up from germline, CDR1 is SEHNR and CDR2 is FQNEAQ (reference sequence). The CDR3 is made up of 16 amino acids. The CDR3 spells CASSLGDRGADEKLFF. CDR3 coding DNA: TGTGCCAGCAGCTTAGGGGACAGGGGCGCAGATGAAAAACTGTTTTTT.

Points on this clonotype: A junction boundary mismatches the germline segment, possibly from a read error. The chain links TRBV27 to TRBJ2-7; 9 bases map to TRBD1. CDR3 length: 15 residues. Germline lookup yields CDR1 MNHEY and CDR2 SMNVEV (reference sequence). The CDR3 coding sequence is TGTGTCAGCAGCCGAGAAGGACAGGGGATGCACGAGCAGTACTTC. Its protein is CVSSREGQGMHEQYF.

The CDR3 nucleotides read TGCAGCGCTGGTGGTCTAGGCACCTACGAGCAGTACTTC. It encodes CSAGGLGTYEQYF. The chain recombines TRBV29-1 with TRBJ2-5; D unclear. The end of the DNA fits TRBJ2-7 better, so the J call may be wrong. Germline CDR1 is SQVTM and CDR2 is ANQGSEA. This CDR3 spans 13 amino acids.

CDR3 DNA sequence: TGCAGTGCTAGAGACCACTCTAGCGGGAGTGCGGACATTCAGTACTTC. It is translated as CSARDHSSGSADIQYF. V usage is TRBV20-1 and J usage is TRBJ2-4; 10 bases agree with TRBD2. Unmatched junction bases numbered 10, after V lost 0 bases and J lost 8 bases. The CDR3 runs 16 residues. Germline V gene lookup returns CDR1 DFQATT and CDR2 SNEGSKA (reference sequence).

The chain joins TRBV7-9 to TRBJ2-6; D not resolved. Looked up from germline, CDR1 is SEHNR and CDR2 is FQNEAQ (reference sequence). Trimming shortened V by 3 bases and J by 0 bases, and 6 bases separated the two germline ends. The CDR3 runs 15 residues. This CDR3 reads CASSFYSSGANVLTF. DNA of the CDR3: TGTGCCAGCAGCTTCTATTCCTCTGGGGCCAACGTCCTGACTTTC.

The V and J genes are TRBV29-1 and TRBJ1-2, with D tentatively TRBD1 (5 bases). V lost 6 bases, J lost 0 bases, and 14 bases lay in between. Germline V gene data show CDR1 as SQVTM and CDR2 as ANQGSEA. This CDR3 region has 14 residues. The CDR3 protein is CSVYPDSPNYGYTF. The CDR3 nucleotides are TGCAGCGTGTACCCTGACAGTCCTAACTATGGCTACACCTTC.